This T cell receptor (beta chain) was sequenced during a study of cytomegalovirus exposure and HLA in healthy donors. PCR was performed using 60 Vbeta and 13 Jbeta primers. Libraries were prepared by immunoSEQ multiplex PCR; TCRdb keeps only in-frame clonotypes and omits some of them. The sample shows about 140,000 clones, 80% of them seen only once. Germline assignment: CDR1 SGHRS and CDR2 YFSETQ. V gave up 4 bases and J gave up 3 bases; unmatched junction bases: 5. This CDR3 is 15 amino acids long. The chain combines TRBV5-1 with TRBJ2-3; TRBD2 matches 10 bases. The clonotype comes from a male donor in good health and CMV-seronegative. The sample was PBMCs. DNA of the CDR3: TGCGCCAGCAGCCCTAGCGGGGGTTCGACAGATACGCAGTATTTT. Protein: CASSPSGGSTDTQYF.